What follows describes a single T cell receptor (beta chain). What it recognizes is unknown. The data derive from a study of cytomegalovirus exposure and HLA in healthy donors. Across the study: The 500 to 750 first-cohort repertoires and the roughly 130 validation repertoires shared the same platform, a later analysis reported.

The table came from immunoSEQ multiplex PCR; TCRdb's copy has only in-frame clones and leaves some out. The sample has roughly 240,000 clones; about 87% are singletons. The donors formed part of the approximately 130-subject validation cohort, distinct from the roughly 660-subject first cohort. Germline CDR1 and CDR2: MNHEY and SVGAGI. Unmatched junction bases numbered 4, after V lost 0 bases and J lost 6 bases. The CDR3 is 14 amino acids. Study-wide results and limits: Diagnosis of cytomegalovirus status made by the classifier reportedly showed high specificity and sensitivity. The study put roughly 160 TCR beta chains on its list as cytomegalovirus-associated.

V gene TRBV6-5 combines with J gene TRBJ2-7; 8 nucleotides align to TRBD1. This receptor was taken from a man between 18 and 35 years old in good health and CMV-seronegative. Sequenced sample: PBMCs. The CDR3 DNA reads TGTGCCAGCAGTTACTCGCCAGGGGGCCTCGAGCAGTACTTC. This sequence encodes CASSYSPGGLEQYF.